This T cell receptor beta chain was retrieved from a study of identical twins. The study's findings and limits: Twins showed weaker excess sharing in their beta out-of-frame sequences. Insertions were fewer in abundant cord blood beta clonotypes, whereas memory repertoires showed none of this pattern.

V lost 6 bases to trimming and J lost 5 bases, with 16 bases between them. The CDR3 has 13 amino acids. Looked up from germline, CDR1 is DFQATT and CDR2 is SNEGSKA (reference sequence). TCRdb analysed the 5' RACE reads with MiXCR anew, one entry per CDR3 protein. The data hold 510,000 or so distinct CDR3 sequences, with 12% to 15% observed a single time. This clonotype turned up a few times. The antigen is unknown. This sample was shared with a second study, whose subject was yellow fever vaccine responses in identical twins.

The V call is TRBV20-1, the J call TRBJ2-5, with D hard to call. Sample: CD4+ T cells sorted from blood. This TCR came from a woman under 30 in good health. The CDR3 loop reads CSAPWGSWETQYF. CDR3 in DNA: TGCAGTGCCCCCTGGGGTTCGTGGGAGACCCAGTACTTC.